The clone carrying this TCR beta chain was picked up a small number of times. The data derive from a study of blood T cell repertoires in COVID-19. The overall study: Sample material is recorded as cDNA or gDNA derived from T cells, B-cell-depleted T cells, or PBMCs.

Sequencing was performed with immunoSEQ multiplex PCR; in TCRdb, only in-frame clones are kept and a portion is missing. The table records approximately 22,000 clones, over 65% of them present only once. Germline CDR1 is MNHEY and CDR2 is SVGEGT. The V gene end was trimmed by 6 bases and the J gene end by 3 bases; junction bases not matched to a gene: 18. The CDR3 covers 18 residues. This clonotype originated in a human donor in a cohort sampled during active or convalescent COVID-19. This chain joins TRBV6-2 or TRBV6-3 and TRBJ1-2, with TRBD1 identical over 8 bases. The sequenced sample consisted of peripheral blood. The CDR3 spells CASSSIPGTGRFYYGYTF. The CDR3 DNA reads as TGTGCCAGCAGCTCCATTCCCGGGACAGGCCGCTTCTACTATGGCTACACCTTC.